The rows below give T cell receptor beta chains drawn from one sample of a study of T-cell memory formation after mild COVID-19. Via MiXCR, TCRdb re-called the 5' RACE reads, giving one row per CDR3 protein. The data contain over 150,000 distinct CDR3 sequences, roughly 23% of them singletons. Material for sequencing was PBMCs or a T cell subset sorted from them (not recorded which). The receptors come from an adult woman who had mild COVID-19 (a few samples of this study predate the infection). Cell type and time point are not known. Both conserved end residues are part of each CDR3. Fields, in order: D gene, clone size, V gene, J gene, CDR3 protein, CDR3 DNA. A D gene is named only where the DNA matches it firmly. A clone size is listed for some rows: how often the clone was seen (once, few, many), or a class if it is expanded.

>.|few|TRBV4-3|TRBJ1-1
CASSQDAPGQHNTEAFF
TGCGCCAGCAGCCAAGACGCACCGGGGCAGCATAACACTGAAGCTTTCTTT
>.|few|TRBV15|TRBJ2-5
CATNSRLSETQYF
TGTGCCACAAATTCTAGACTCTCAGAGACCCAGTACTTC
>.|few|TRBV14|TRBJ2-7
CASSTTGSDYEQYF
TGTGCCAGCAGCACCACAGGGTCAGATTACGAGCAGTACTTC
>TRBD1|few|TRBV19|TRBJ2-3
CASSLSAGGYPDTQYF
TGTGCCAGTAGTCTCTCCGCAGGGGGCTATCCAGATACGCAGTATTTT
>.|.|TRBV9|TRBJ2-3
CASSSEGELAPTDTQYF
TGTGCCAGCAGCTCGGAGGGGGAGCTAGCGCCAACAGATACGCAGTATTTT
>.|.|TRBV7-9|TRBJ2-3
CASSSEGEQSGGPSTDTQYF
TGTGCCAGCAGCTCAGAAGGTGAACAGTCCGGGGGACCAAGCACAGATACGCAGTATTTT
>TRBD2|.|TRBV15|TRBJ2-3
CATRGGLAGEDTQYF
TGTGCCACCAGAGGGGGACTAGCGGGGGAAGATACGCAGTATTTT
>.|few|TRBV29-1|TRBJ1-2
CSVYNREGEYGYTF
TGCAGCGTTTATAACAGGGAAGGGGAGTATGGCTACACCTTC
>.|few|TRBV7-7|TRBJ2-6
CASSLLVGANVLTF
TGTGCCAGCAGCTTATTAGTTGGGGCCAACGTCCTGACTTTC
>.|medium-sized|TRBV7-8|TRBJ2-7
CASSLAEGGPTYEQYF
TGTGCCAGCAGCTTAGCGGAGGGCGGTCCAACCTACGAGCAGTACTTC
>TRBD1|few|TRBV5-1|TRBJ2-7
CASSLDQGANEQYF
TGCGCCAGCAGCTTGGATCAGGGGGCGAACGAGCAGTACTTC
>.|.|TRBV7-8|TRBJ2-2
CASSLTRALLQDAGELFF
TGTGCCAGCAGCTTAACCCGGGCATTGTTACAAGACGCCGGGGAGCTGTTTTTT
>TRBD1|.|TRBV27|TRBJ1-1
CASSLRAGQDVGAFF
TGTGCCAGCAGTTTAAGGGCGGGACAGGACGTAGGAGCTTTCTTT
>.|few|TRBV5-6|TRBJ2-1
CASSKGNSVMQFF
TGTGCCAGCAGCAAAGGGAACAGCGTGATGCAGTTCTTC
>.|few|TRBV7-9|TRBJ2-7
CASSLSQTGWGDEQYF
TGTGCCAGCAGCTTGAGCCAAACAGGATGGGGCGACGAGCAGTACTTC
>.|few|TRBV7-9|TRBJ1-5
CASSPRDPDQPQHF
TGTGCCAGCAGCCCCCGGGACCCCGATCAGCCCCAGCATTTT
>TRBD2|.|TRBV9|TRBJ2-1
CASSTSQGGYNEQFF
TGTGCCAGCAGCACTAGTCAGGGAGGGTACAATGAGCAGTTCTTC
>.|.|TRBV27|TRBJ1-1
CASSPHRGLVEAFF
TGTGCCAGCAGTCCTCATAGGGGGTTAGTTGAAGCTTTCTTT
>.|few|TRBV12-3/TRBV12-4|TRBJ2-7
CASKYQGGSSYEQYF
TGTGCCAGCAAATACCAGGGCGGCAGCTCCTACGAGCAGTACTTC
>TRBD2|few|TRBV20-1|TRBJ2-1
CSARDYGRAVDNEQFF
TGCAGTGCTAGAGATTACGGGAGGGCTGTTGACAATGAGCAGTTCTTC
>.|.|TRBV20-1|TRBJ1-1
CSAQYDRMNTEAFF
TGCAGTGCCCAATACGACAGGATGAACACTGAAGCTTTCTTT
>.|few|TRBV5-6|TRBJ1-2
CASSARWDIYGYTF
TGTGCCAGCAGCGCCCGCTGGGACATCTATGGCTACACCTTC
>.|.|TRBV7-9|TRBJ2-7
CASSSDEEQYF
TGTGCCAGCAGCTCGGACGAGGAGCAGTACTTC
>.|.|TRBV6-5|TRBJ2-7
CASRTESYEQYF
TGTGCCAGCAGGACAGAATCTTACGAGCAGTACTTC
>TRBD2|few|TRBV12-3/TRBV12-4|TRBJ2-1
CASSNRLADEQFF
TGTGCCAGCAGCAATAGACTAGCGGATGAGCAGTTCTTC
>.|.|TRBV7-9|TRBJ1-2
CASSSSGVTGYTF
TGTGCCAGCAGCTCCTCAGGGGTGACCGGCTACACCTTC
>TRBD2|.|TRBV7-8|TRBJ2-7
CASSHPAGVGHEQYF
TGTGCCAGCAGCCACCCGGCGGGGGTTGGCCACGAGCAGTACTTC
>TRBD1|.|TRBV5-1|TRBJ2-3
CASSLAWGTGGTDTQYF
TGCGCCAGCAGCTTGGCCTGGGGGACAGGGGGAACAGATACGCAGTATTTT
>.|once|TRBV9|TRBJ2-3
CASSVGAGSGTDTQYF
TGTGCCAGCAGCGTAGGAGCGGGCTCGGGCACAGATACGCAGTATTTT
>TRBD1|.|TRBV3-1|TRBJ2-3
CASSHGDRGGTDTQYF
TGTGCCAGCAGCCATGGGGACAGGGGAGGTACAGATACGCAGTATTTT
>.|.|TRBV9|TRBJ2-5
CASSVGRTLQETQYF
TGTGCCAGCAGCGTAGGAAGGACTCTCCAAGAGACCCAGTACTTC
>.|.|TRBV20-1|TRBJ2-3
CSATYFWGSDTQYF
TGCAGTGCCACATACTTTTGGGGCTCGGATACGCAGTATTTT
>.|.|TRBV18|TRBJ1-5
CASSPQGGNQPQHF
TGTGCCAGCTCACCACAGGGGGGAAATCAGCCCCAGCATTTT
>.|.|TRBV11-3|TRBJ2-1
CASSLSGKYNEQFF
TGTGCCAGCAGCTTAAGCGGTAAATACAATGAGCAGTTCTTC
>.|.|TRBV24-1|TRBJ2-7
CATSETGTGSYEQYF
TGTGCCACCAGTGAGACCGGGACTGGCTCCTACGAGCAGTACTTC
>.|.|TRBV12-3/TRBV12-4|TRBJ2-2
CASSMTGGWAGELFF
TGTGCCAGCAGCATGACAGGAGGTTGGGCCGGGGAGCTGTTTTTT
>TRBD1|.|TRBV6-5|TRBJ2-7
CASSYSTGQGGYEQYF
TGTGCCAGCAGTTACTCGACGGGACAGGGAGGCTACGAGCAGTACTTC
>.|.|TRBV27|TRBJ2-3
CASSSPGQSTDTQYF
TGTGCCAGCAGTTCCCCTGGACAATCCACAGATACGCAGTATTTT
>.|few|TRBV2|TRBJ1-1
CASSDLENTEAFF
TGTGCCAGCAGTGATCTGGAGAACACTGAAGCTTTCTTT
>TRBD2|.|TRBV15|TRBJ2-3
CATSEEGLGSSDTQYF
TGTGCCACCAGCGAGGAGGGACTAGGAAGTTCAGATACGCAGTATTTT
>.|few|TRBV27|TRBJ2-7
CASSLDGGPYEQYF
TGTGCCAGCAGTCTCGATGGGGGCCCCTACGAGCAGTACTTC
>TRBD2|few|TRBV7-9|TRBJ2-5
CASSRLAGASWETQYF
TGTGCCAGCAGCCGACTAGCGGGGGCATCTTGGGAGACCCAGTACTTC
>TRBD1|.|TRBV11-3|TRBJ2-7
CASSSRDRGSYEQYF
TGTGCCAGCAGCTCCCGGGACAGGGGTTCCTACGAGCAGTACTTC
>.|.|TRBV12-3/TRBV12-4|TRBJ2-1
CAIRARNEQFF
TGTGCCATCCGAGCTCGGAATGAGCAGTTCTTC
>TRBD1|few|TRBV5-1|TRBJ2-7
CASSSTGGGEQYF
TGCGCCAGCAGCTCGACAGGGGGCGGCGAGCAGTACTTC
>TRBD2|.|TRBV7-9|TRBJ2-3
CASSSTGTSSTDTQYF
TGTGCCAGCAGCTCCACCGGGACTAGCTCGACAGATACGCAGTATTTT
>TRBD1|.|TRBV5-1|TRBJ1-1
CASSFGTGDGTEAFF
TGCGCCAGCAGCTTCGGGACAGGGGATGGGACTGAAGCTTTCTTT
>.|.|TRBV7-8|TRBJ2-1
CASSLWGQLAPSNEQFF
TGTGCCAGCAGCTTATGGGGGCAACTAGCGCCAAGCAATGAGCAGTTCTTC
>TRBD2|.|TRBV5-1|TRBJ2-1
CASSSLIAGGLKDNEQFF
TGCGCCAGCAGCTCCCTCATAGCGGGGGGGTTAAAGGACAATGAGCAGTTCTTC
>.|few|TRBV7-8|TRBJ1-2
CASSLAVINYGYTF
TGTGCCAGCAGCTTAGCAGTGATTAACTATGGCTACACCTTC
>.|few|TRBV7-9|TRBJ1-5
CASSLGLNQPQHF
TGTGCCAGCAGCTTAGGACTCAATCAGCCCCAGCATTTT
>.|few|TRBV7-2|TRBJ1-2
CASSLERTPSYGYTF
TGTGCCAGCAGCTTAGAGCGGACGCCGTCGTATGGCTACACCTTC
>.|.|TRBV7-9|TRBJ2-5
CASSPGWPVETQYF
TGTGCCAGCAGCCCAGGGTGGCCGGTGGAGACCCAGTACTTC